This is a list of T cell receptor beta chains from one sample in a study of shared clonotypes between healthy human individuals. Measured with immunoSEQ multiplex PCR; TCRdb has only the in-frame clones, and not every one. The data hold over a million clones, with around three quarters observed a single time. The source material was memory CD4+ T cells from PBMCs. The origin of the receptors is a young man in good health. Some clones in this sample may be carry-over from other donors' samples. CDR3s include the opening cysteine and the closing phenylalanine or tryptophan. A D gene is named only where the DNA matches it firmly. Not all rows give a size; the values are once, few, many and, for expanded clones, a class.

abundance	v_gene	d_gene	j_gene	CDR3aa	CDR3nt
NA	TRBV28	NA	TRBJ2-1	CASSLLTGDIDNEQFF	TGTGCCAGCAGTTTATTAACGGGAGACATTGACAATGAGCAGTTCTTC
NA	TRBV9	NA	TRBJ2-1	CASSVVGGSENEQFF	TGTGCCAGCAGCGTAGTAGGTGGGAGTGAGAATGAGCAGTTCTTC
NA	TRBV7-9	TRBD2	TRBJ2-7	CASSLKGTTYEQYF	TGTGCCAGCAGCTTAAAGGGGACTACCTACGAGCAGTACTTC
few	TRBV6-5	TRBD1	TRBJ1-2	CASRETGVVTF	TGTGCCAGCAGGGAGACAGGGGTCGTCACCTTC
NA	TRBV5-1	NA	TRBJ2-3	CASSLEVGGQDTQYF	TGCGCCAGCAGCTTGGAGGTTGGGGGTCAAGATACGCAGTATTTT
NA	TRBV7-3	NA	TRBJ2-1	CASSLAPGGVIF	TGTGCCAGCAGCCTAGCCCCCGGGGGAGTCATCTTC
NA	TRBV7-3	TRBD1	TRBJ2-2	CASSFLQQGVRTGELFF	TGTGCCAGCAGCTTTTTACAACAGGGGGTCCGGACCGGGGAGCTGTTTTTT
NA	TRBV9	NA	TRBJ2-1	CASSVGLANEQFF	TGTGCCAGCAGCGTTGGGCTAGCCAATGAGCAGTTCTTC
NA	TRBV10-3	NA	TRBJ1-1	CAIRPAVSNTEALF	TGTGCCATTAGGCCGGCGGTTTCCAACACTGAAGCTCTCTTT
NA	TRBV6-6	TRBD2	TRBJ2-7	CASTGGQRGDYEQYF	TGTGCCAGCACGGGAGGCCAGCGGGGGGACTACGAGCAGTACTTC
once	TRBV30	NA	TRBJ2-1	CAWSGMVASYNEQFF	TGTGCCTGGAGTGGAATGGTAGCGAGCTACAATGAGCAGTTCTTC
few	TRBV10-3	TRBD1	TRBJ1-2	CAISRTGGLDYTF	TGTGCCATCAGTAGGACAGGGGGCTTGGACTACACCTTC
few	TRBV29-1	NA	TRBJ1-3	CSATRAGGGPSTGNTIYF	TGCAGCGCCACGCGGGCCGGGGGAGGACCGAGTACCGGAAACACCATATATTTT
NA	TRBV27	NA	TRBJ1-4	CAIKGGGREKLFF	TGTGCCATCAAGGGGGGGGGACGAGAAAAACTGTTTTTT
NA	TRBV28	NA	TRBJ2-7	CASSLLRLYEQYF	TGTGCCAGCAGTTTATTACGGCTCTACGAGCAGTACTTC
NA	TRBV2	NA	TRBJ2-1	CASRGPGRPKNDNEQFF	TGTGCCAGCAGGGGCCCCGGACGGCCTAAAAACGACAATGAGCAGTTCTTC
NA	TRBV28	NA	TRBJ1-5	CASTDSNQPQHF	TGTGCCAGCACCGATAGCAATCAGCCCCAGCATTTT
NA	TRBV7-6	TRBD1	TRBJ1-3	CASSLATGVGNTIYF	TGTGCCAGCAGCTTAGCAACAGGGGTCGGAAACACCATATATTTT
NA	TRBV28	NA	TRBJ1-1	CASSLLVGAREAFF	TGTGCCAGCAGTTTATTGGTAGGGGCACGTGAAGCTTTCTTT
few	TRBV5-1	NA	TRBJ1-3	CASSLVGSGVQSGNTIYF	TGCGCCAGCAGCTTGGTGGGTTCGGGGGTACAGTCCGGAAACACCATATATTTT
NA	TRBV28	NA	TRBJ1-3	CASSSASGNTIYF	TGTGCCAGCAGTTCGGCCTCTGGAAACACCATATATTTT
NA	TRBV19	NA	TRBJ1-1	CASSIGGWGEAFF	TGTGCCAGTAGTATAGGAGGGTGGGGTGAAGCTTTCTTT
once	TRBV19	NA	TRBJ1-2	CASSILGRGGPTF	TGTGCCAGTAGTATTTTGGGCAGGGGAGGACCCACCTTC
NA	TRBV29-1	NA	TRBJ1-5	CSVVQGGQPQHF	TGCAGCGTCGTACAGGGTGGTCAGCCCCAGCATTTT
NA	TRBV5-4	NA	TRBJ2-3	CASRFSGASATDTQYF	TGTGCCAGCAGGTTCTCAGGGGCTAGCGCAACAGATACGCAGTATTTT
NA	TRBV7-2	NA	TRBJ2-1	CASSPPRGGIGGNEQFF	TGTGCCAGCAGCCCTCCACGTGGGGGAATCGGTGGCAATGAGCAGTTCTTC
few	TRBV28	NA	TRBJ2-1	CASSLRDGYNEQFF	TGTGCCAGCAGTTTGCGGGACGGGTACAATGAGCAGTTCTTC
NA	TRBV6-5	TRBD1	TRBJ2-5	CASSWGQAETQYF	TGTGCCAGCAGTTGGGGACAGGCGGAGACCCAGTACTTC
NA	TRBV7-3	TRBD2	TRBJ2-2	CASSVGRAGELFF	TGTGCCAGCAGCGTCGGGAGGGCCGGGGAGCTGTTTTTT
NA	TRBV7-3	TRBD2	TRBJ2-5	CASSSLQRGVGTQYF	TGTGCCAGCAGCTCCCTTCAGCGGGGGGTTGGGACCCAGTACTTC
NA	TRBV5-1	TRBD1	TRBJ1-4	CASSITGGRDEKLFF	TGCGCCAGCAGCATCACAGGGGGCCGGGATGAAAAACTGTTTTTT
NA	TRBV2	NA	TRBJ1-3	CASSVQGHPEGNTIYF	TGTGCCAGCAGTGTACAGGGACACCCTGAAGGAAACACCATATATTTT
NA	TRBV11-2	NA	TRBJ1-5	CASSLDSVNSNQPQHF	TGTGCCAGCAGCTTGGACAGCGTAAATAGCAATCAGCCCCAGCATTTT
NA	TRBV2	TRBD1	TRBJ1-5	CASSGQGGNQPQHF	TGTGCCAGCAGCGGACAGGGGGGCAATCAGCCCCAGCATTTT
NA	TRBV11-3	TRBD1	TRBJ2-5	CASSSWTGLQYF	TGTGCCAGCAGCTCCTGGACAGGCCTACAGTACTTC
NA	TRBV5-1	TRBD1	TRBJ1-1	CASSFQGAMNTEAFF	TGCGCCAGCAGCTTTCAGGGGGCAATGAACACTGAAGCTTTCTTT
NA	TRBV7-9	NA	TRBJ1-1	CASSPEQGEAFF	TGTGCCAGCAGCCCAGAACAGGGAGAAGCTTTCTTT
NA	TRBV30	NA	TRBJ2-3	CAWSDGQGSDTQYF	TGTGCCTGGAGCGACGGGCAGGGTTCCGATACGCAGTATTTT
once	TRBV7-2	NA	TRBJ2-1	CASSLGERLEQFF	TGTGCCAGCAGCTTAGGAGAGCGTCTTGAGCAGTTCTTC
NA	TRBV7-2	TRBD1	TRBJ1-1	CASSLTGGRNTEAFF	TGTGCCAGCAGCCTTACAGGGGGCCGAAACACTGAAGCTTTCTTT
few	TRBV30	NA	TRBJ1-1	CAWSGVGREAFF	TGTGCCTGGAGTGGGGTCGGCAGGGAAGCTTTCTTT
few	TRBV28	TRBD2	TRBJ2-2	CATVPSGRARGELFF	TGTGCCACAGTCCCTAGCGGGAGGGCCAGGGGGGAGCTGTTTTTT
NA	TRBV27	NA	TRBJ2-7	CATLISPDRTKGDEQYF	TGTGCCACATTAATCAGCCCCGACAGGACGAAAGGGGACGAGCAGTACTTC
NA	TRBV7-2	NA	TRBJ2-2	CASSPSFGTTGELFF	TGTGCCAGCAGCCCCTCTTTTGGGACCACCGGGGAGCTGTTTTTT